Sequencing of this TCR beta chain was carried out in a study of blood T cell repertoires in COVID-19 (dated by TCRdb to the early 2020s). Looking at the study overall: Collaborator samples came from the United States, Italy and Spain and covered acute and convalescent phases of COVID-19. Samples were obtained from the ongoing ImmuneRACE study (first 160 participants) and from 950 to 1,500 subjects provided by 6 global collaborators. Where HLA class I and class II types were available, the types were taken from metadata supplied by the sample provider, not from assay-based typing. Deeply sampled blood TCRbeta repertoires from subjects exposed to, actively infected with, or recovered from COVID-19 were included in the dataset. A de-identified subject ID, COVID-19 status, age in years and sex were almost always included in the sample metadata. The repertoires were released in a freely available public database intended as a resource for research on the immune response to SARS-CoV-2. The material from the prospective study consisted of cDNA or gDNA derived from T cells, B-cell-depleted T cells, or PBMCs.

The immunoSEQ Assay, a bias-controlled multiplex PCR, was used to amplify TCRbeta CDR3 regions from genomic DNA. In the source study's methods: Within the assay, amplification of reference gene primers was used to estimate how many nucleated cells each sample contained. To quantify the absolute abundance of each unique TCRbeta CDR3 rearrangement, sequence reads were collapsed and filtered. For each sample, productive Simpson clonality was calculated as the square root of Simpson's diversity index over productive rearrangements. Here the immuneACCESS table is served through TCRdb, limited to in-frame sequences with V and J called. Missing clones are a known gap in these copies; in checked studies unresolved V genes cover under half, and the rest lacks a known reason. Clone size and the V and J calls come from that table; the DNA yielded D and trimming. A total of 65,000 to 90,000 clones appear in this sample, around 87% of them only once. 11% of the sample lies in the top ten.

Results and caveats for the whole study, not just this receptor: Clinical and demographic metadata were provided uncurated, with the amount varying by source and participant.

CDR1 and CDR2 (SGHTA, FQGNSA) derive from the germline V gene. Relative to germline, V is 5 bases shorter and J is 0 bases shorter, with 11 bases between their ends. Taken from cysteine to phenylalanine, the CDR3 has 15 residues. The CDR3 DNA has 45 bases and is translated from base 1. Points on this clone: Its antigen is still unknown. No base quality values were provided; no much bigger clone lies one nucleotide off.

The collaborating institutions used their own protocols to collect whole blood in K2EDTA tubes. For TCRbeta analysis, collaborator samples were shipped as frozen whole blood, as isolated PBMCs, or as DNA extracted from either sample type. Material: peripheral blood. The chain uses TRBV7-2 and TRBJ2-1, with no reliable assignment of the D segment. The clonotype was recovered from a woman younger than 35 with acute or convalescent COVID-19. The CDR3 reads CASSAQATSYNEQFF. The DNA sequence is as follows: TGTGCCAGCAGCGCCCAGGCGACCTCCTACAATGAGCAGTTCTTC.